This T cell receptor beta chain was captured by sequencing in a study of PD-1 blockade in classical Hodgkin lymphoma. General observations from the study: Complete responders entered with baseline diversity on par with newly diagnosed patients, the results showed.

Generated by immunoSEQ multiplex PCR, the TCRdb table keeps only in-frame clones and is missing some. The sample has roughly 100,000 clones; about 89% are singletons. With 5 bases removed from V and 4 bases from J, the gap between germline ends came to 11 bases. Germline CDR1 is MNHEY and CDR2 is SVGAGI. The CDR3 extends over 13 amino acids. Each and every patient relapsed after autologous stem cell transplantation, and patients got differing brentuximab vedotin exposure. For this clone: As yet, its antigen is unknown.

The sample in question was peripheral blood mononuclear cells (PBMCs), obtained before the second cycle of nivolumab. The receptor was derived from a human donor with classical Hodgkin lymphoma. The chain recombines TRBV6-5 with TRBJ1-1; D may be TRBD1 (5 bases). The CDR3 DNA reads TGTGCCAGCAGTCCCGGCAGGGCCACTGAAGCTTTCTTT. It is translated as CASSPGRATEAFF.